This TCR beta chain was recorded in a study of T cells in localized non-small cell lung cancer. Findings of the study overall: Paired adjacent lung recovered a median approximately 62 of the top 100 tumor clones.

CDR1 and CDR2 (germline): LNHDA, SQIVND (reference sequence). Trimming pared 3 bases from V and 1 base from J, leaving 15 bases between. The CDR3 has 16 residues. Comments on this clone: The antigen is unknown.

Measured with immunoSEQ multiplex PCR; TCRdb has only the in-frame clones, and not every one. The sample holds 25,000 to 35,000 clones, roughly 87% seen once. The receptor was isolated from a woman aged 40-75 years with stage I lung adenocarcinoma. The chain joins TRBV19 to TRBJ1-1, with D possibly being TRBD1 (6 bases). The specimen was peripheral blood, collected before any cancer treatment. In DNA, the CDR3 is TGTGCCAGTAGTATCAATGCCGGGACACGGAACACTGAAGCTTTCTTT. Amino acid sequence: CASSINAGTRNTEAFF. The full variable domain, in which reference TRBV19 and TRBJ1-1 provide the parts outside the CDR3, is DGGITQSPKYLFRKEGQNVTLSCEQNLNHDAMYWYRQDPGQGLRLIYYSQIVNDFQKGDIAEGYSVSREKKESFPLTVTSAQKNPTAFYLCASSINAGTRNTEAFFGQGTRLTVV.